The 23 T cell receptor beta chains given below trace back to one sample, sequenced in a study of blood T cell repertoires in COVID-19. The protocol was immunoSEQ multiplex PCR, while the TCRdb copy is restricted to in-frame clones and leaves out a portion. Among over 200,000 clones listed, around 86% were seen once. The sample was peripheral blood. These receptors were taken from a man at least 80 years old with acute or convalescent COVID-19.

V and J are TRBV6-5 and TRBJ1-1; TRBD1 matches 8 bases. With V trimmed by 10 bases and J by 10 bases, 11 bases remained unmatched. Germline values: CDR1 MNHEY, CDR2 SVGAGI. The CDR3 runs 12 residues. CDR3 sequence reads: CATTTGVTTAFF. The DNA for the CDR3 is TGTGCCACCACGACAGGGGTCACCACAGCTTTCTTT.

The chain carries TRBV18 and TRBJ1-1; D not resolved. V gave up 0 bases and J gave up 1 base, with 9 bases separating them. CDR1 is KGHSH and CDR2 is LQKENI in the germline V gene. The CDR3 has 15 residues. The CDR3 DNA follows: TGTGCCAGCTCACCACCGGGCGAAAGGAACACTGAAGCTTTCTTT. Protein: CASSPPGERNTEAFF. The variable domain in full, completed from reference TRBV18 and TRBJ1-1, reads NAGVMQNPRHLVRRRGQEARLRCSPMKGHSHVYWYRQLPEEGLKFMVYLQKENIIDESGMPKERFSAEFPKEGPSILRIQQVVRGDSAAYFCASSPPGERNTEAFFGQGTRLTVV.

The chain recombines TRBV2 with TRBJ2-1; D is possibly TRBD1 (5 bases). The CDR3 extends over 15 amino acids. Germline loops: CDR1 SNHLY, CDR2 FYNNEI. Trimming took 7 bases from V and 0 from J, leaving 13 bases between them. CDR3 nucleotides: TGTGCCAGCACTCAGGGTTATAGCTCCTACAATGAGCAGTTCTTC. The encoded protein is CASTQGYSSYNEQFF.

To note about this clone: Other nucleotide sequences from this sample produce the same CDR3. The chain couples TRBV7-9 to TRBJ1-4; D unclear. V gave up 4 bases and J gave up 3 bases, with 3 bases separating them. In germline, CDR1 is SEHNR, CDR2 FQNEAQ (reference sequence). The CDR3 totals 12 residues. In DNA, the CDR3 is TGTGCCAGCAGCTCTTCTAATGAAAAACTGTTTTTT. This encodes CASSSSNEKLFF.

This sequence joins TRBV14 and TRBJ2-1, with TRBD2 matching over 9 bases. The CDR3 runs to 14 residues. The germline gives CDR1 SGHDN, CDR2 FVKESK. The trim removed 1 base at V and 9 bases at J, leaving 4 bases unmatched. The CDR3 spells CASSQGVAGVEQFF. The CDR3, as DNA: TGTGCCAGCAGCCAAGGAGTAGCGGGAGTTGAGCAGTTCTTC.

The J gene is TRBJ2-1, the V gene TRBV4-3, with TRBD2 as a possible D gene (5 bases). Germline V gene sequence: CDR1 LGHNA, CDR2 YSLEER. CDR3 length: 16 residues. The germline V and J ends were trimmed by 0 bases and 4 bases, with 13 bases remaining between them. The CDR3 protein is CASSQDPSGGYNEQFF. CDR3 DNA sequence: TGCGCCAGCAGCCAAGATCCGAGCGGAGGTTACAATGAGCAGTTCTTC.

The V call is TRBV18, the J call TRBJ1-1, with D possibly being TRBD1 (6 bases). The CDR3 runs to 14 residues. The V end lost 6 bases, the J end lost 5 bases, and 16 bases lay between the germline ends. CDR1 and CDR2 (germline): KGHSH, LQKENI. The CDR3 loop is CASSLATGQTEAFF. The CDR3 DNA follows: TGTGCCAGCTCCCTCGCGACAGGACAAACTGAAGCTTTCTTT.

The chain links TRBV27 to TRBJ2-3; no firm D call. Trimming pared 6 bases from V and 0 bases from J, leaving 13 bases between. The length of the CDR3 is 15 residues. Germline values: CDR1 MNHEY, CDR2 SMNVEV (reference sequence). Here the CDR3 DNA reads TGTGCCAGCAGCCGTCTGCGCGCTAGCACAGATACGCAGTATTTT. Its translation is CASSRLRASTDTQYF.

This clone was found once. The chain links TRBV11-2 to TRBJ2-4; the match to TRBD1 covers 11 bases. The germline V gene encodes CDR1 SGHAT and CDR2 FQNNGV. The trim removed 5 bases at V and 8 bases at J, leaving 5 bases unmatched. The CDR3 has 14 amino acids. This CDR3 reads CASSPGTGGYIQYF. The CDR3 DNA follows: TGTGCCAGCAGCCCGGGGACAGGGGGGTACATTCAGTACTTC.

CDR3 sequence: CASSQEGLVLFF. As DNA, the CDR3 is TGCGCCAGCAGCCAAGAGGGGCTAGTTCTGTTCTTC. This chain uses TRBV4-3 with TRBJ2-1, with D perhaps TRBD1 (5 bases). Trimming pared 0 bases from V and 15 bases from J, leaving 12 bases between. This CDR3 is 12 amino acids long. The germline CDR1 and CDR2 sequences are LGHNA and YSLEER.

The chain joins TRBV7-3 to TRBJ2-2, with 11 bases fitting TRBD2. This CDR3 has 18 residues. V shed 6 bases and J 4 bases; nucleotides not matched to a gene: 13. CDR1 SGHTA and CDR2 FQGTGA come from the germline V gene. The DNA of the CDR3 is TGTGCCAGCAGTCAAGGGGCTTCTAGCGGGAGGCTCACCGGGGAGCTGTTTTTT. Amino acids: CASSQGASSGRLTGELFF.

The rearrangement uses TRBV6-6 and TRBJ1-1; no firm D call. This CDR3 has 15 amino acids. Looked up from germline, CDR1 is MNHNY and CDR2 is SVGAGI (reference sequence). Trimming left V 6 bases short and J 0 bases short, with 14 bases between. CDR3 sequence (DNA): TGTGCCAGCAGACCAGAACAGTTTCTGAACACTGAAGCTTTCTTT. This translates into CASRPEQFLNTEAFF.

The rearrangement joins TRBV6-5 to TRBJ1-1, with TRBD1 matching over 8 bases. This CDR3 comprises 14 residues. After removal of 6 bases from V and 2 bases from J, the junction contained 5 bases not matched to a gene. The V gene's germline CDR1 is MNHEY and CDR2 SVGAGI. CDR3 DNA: TGTGCCAGCAGGAAGACAGGGGTCAACACTGAAGCTTTCTTT. Protein: CASRKTGVNTEAFF.

This clone was detected only once. The chain is built from TRBV27 and TRBJ2-1, with D perhaps TRBD2 (5 bases). Germline assignment: CDR1 MNHEY and CDR2 SMNVEV (reference sequence). The V gene lost 8 bases and the J gene lost 5 bases, with 13 bases spanning the gap. The CDR3 contains 13 residues. CDR3 DNA sequence: TGTGCCAGCTTGGATGACGGGGACAATGAGCAGTTCTTC. It translates to CASLDDGDNEQFF.

J is TRBJ1-6 and V is TRBV28, with D unclear. This CDR3 region has 15 residues. Trimming took off 4 bases at V and 8 bases at J, with 15 bases between the two ends. Germline CDR1 MDHEN, CDR2 SYDVKM. This CDR3 reads CASSSRMRAHSPLHF. The CDR3 region has the DNA TGTGCCAGCAGTTCTCGGATGCGGGCCCATTCACCCCTCCACTTT.

The chain joins TRBV19 to TRBJ2-5; 11 positions agree with TRBD1. This CDR3 is built from 16 residues. Germline CDR1 and CDR2: LNHDA and SQIVND (reference sequence). The V and J ends lost 3 bases and 1 base, in that order; junction bases with no gene match: 4. The CDR3, as DNA: TGTGCCAGTAGTATTGGGACAGGGGGTTTCCAAGAGACCCAGTACTTC. Encoded protein: CASSIGTGGFQETQYF.

The chain combines TRBV7-8 with TRBJ2-6, with 9 positions matching TRBD1. The CDR3 consists of 17 residues. With V trimmed by 5 bases and J by 11 bases, 16 bases remained unmatched. Germline V gives CDR1 SGHVS, CDR2 FQNEAQ. CDR3 loop: CASSGGQGSLHVDVLTF. The CDR3 DNA sequence: TGTGCCAGCAGCGGGGGACAGGGATCTCTCCACGTAGACGTCCTGACTTTC.

This chain links TRBV24-1 with TRBJ2-3; 9 positions agree with TRBD1. With V trimmed by 2 bases and J by 0 bases, 5 bases remained unmatched. This CDR3 spans 17 amino acids. Per germline, CDR1 KGHDR and CDR2 SFDVKD. The CDR3 loop is CATSDWGQGRSTDTQYF. As DNA, the CDR3 is TGTGCCACCAGTGATTGGGGACAGGGACGTAGCACAGATACGCAGTATTTT.

This clone occurred once. Distinct nucleotide sequences in the sample also encode this CDR3. The chain recombines TRBV5-1 with TRBJ1-4; D is unresolved. The V and J ends lost 2 bases and 0 bases respectively, with 5 bases between them. The germline V gene has CDR1 SGHRS and CDR2 YFSETQ. This CDR3 has 14 amino acids. CDR3 DNA: TGCGCCAGCAGCTTATCAACAACTAATGAAAAACTGTTTTTT. Encoded protein: CASSLSTTNEKLFF.

The V and J genes are TRBV6-1 and TRBJ2-5; 8 bases align to TRBD1. V was clipped by 2 bases and J by 5 bases; unmatched bases: 16. Germline values: CDR1 MNHNS, CDR2 SASEGT. CDR3 length: 18 residues. This CDR3 is CASSETHSGTGLRETQYF. In DNA, the CDR3 is TGTGCCAGCAGTGAAACTCACTCCGGGACAGGATTAAGGGAGACCCAGTACTTC.

This clone occurred once. The sample carries other DNA sequences with the same CDR3. The chain joins TRBV28 to TRBJ2-3; D is unresolved. CDR3 length: 14 amino acids. V gave up 1 base and J gave up 2 bases, with 7 bases separating them. The germline V gene has CDR1 MDHEN and CDR2 SYDVKM. The DNA for the CDR3 is TGTGCCAGCAGTTTATCCCCAGTCACAGATACGCAGTATTTT. Translation: CASSLSPVTDTQYF.

The J gene is TRBJ2-7, the V gene TRBV7-9; D unresolved. This CDR3 is 13 amino acids long. Trimming removed 0 bases at V and 7 bases at J, with 10 bases between. The germline V gene encodes CDR1 SEHNR and CDR2 FQNEAQ (reference sequence). CDR3 in amino acids: CASSLARDEEQYF. As DNA, the CDR3 is TGTGCCAGCAGCTTAGCGCGAGATGAGGAGCAGTACTTC. The full variable domain, rest sourced from reference TRBV7-9 and TRBJ2-7, is DTGVSQNPRHKITKRGQNVTFRCDPISEHNRLYWYRQTLGQGPEFLTYFQNEAQLEKSRLLSDRFSAERPKGSFSTLEIQRTEQGDSAMYLCASSLARDEEQYFGPGTRLTVT.

The chain employs TRBV6-6 and TRBJ1-2; tentative D call: TRBD1 (6 bases). CDR3 length: 15 amino acids. Germline assignment: CDR1 MNHNY and CDR2 SVGAGI (reference sequence). Trimming pared 6 bases from V and 4 bases from J, leaving 18 bases between. CDR3: CASSWDILGVYGYTF. In nucleotides, the CDR3 is TGTGCCAGCAGCTGGGACATCCTTGGGGTCTATGGCTACACCTTC.